This T cell receptor (beta chain) stems from a study of shared clonotypes between healthy human individuals. Study-level background: Three plates each covered CD4 naive and memory; CD8 naive two, CD8 memory one. Study results and limitations: Only blood was sampled; tissue repertoires likely differ.

Several immunoSEQ plates held equal portions of the genomic DNA taken from each subset. Repertoires were generated with immunoSEQ multiplex PCR, while TCRdb's copy carries only in-frame clones and drops some. The table includes some 2,500,000 clones, 85% to 95% detected once. The J segment lost 6 bases and the V segment lost 4 bases, leaving 5 bases of the junction unmatched. The CDR3 runs to 14 residues. Germline V gene data show CDR1 as SQVTM and CDR2 as ANQGSEA. Remarks on this clone: No antigen is known for it.

The TCR comes from a man between 18 and 35 years old in good health. Some clones in this sample may be carry-over from other donors' samples. The sequenced material came from naive CD4+ T cells from PBMCs. The sample's subset: CD45RA+ positively selected. The rearrangement links TRBV29-1 to TRBJ2-1; 11 positions agree with TRBD2. CDR3 amino acids: CSVVSSGRVNEQFF. DNA of the CDR3: TGCAGCGTTGTAAGTAGCGGGAGGGTCAATGAGCAGTTCTTC.